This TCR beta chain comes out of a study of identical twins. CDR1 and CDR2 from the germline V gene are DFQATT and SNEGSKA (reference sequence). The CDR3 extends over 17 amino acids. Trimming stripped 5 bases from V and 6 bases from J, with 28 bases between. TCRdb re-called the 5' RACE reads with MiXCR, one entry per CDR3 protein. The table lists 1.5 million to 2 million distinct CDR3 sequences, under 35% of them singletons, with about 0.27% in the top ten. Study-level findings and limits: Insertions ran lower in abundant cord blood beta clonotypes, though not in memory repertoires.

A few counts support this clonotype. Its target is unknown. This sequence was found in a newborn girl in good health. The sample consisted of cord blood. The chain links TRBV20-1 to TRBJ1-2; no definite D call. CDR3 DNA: TGCAGTGCTTATAGGCTGGTAGTCGGCACCAAGCGTCATGGCTACACCTTC. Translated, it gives CSAYRLVVGTKRHGYTF.